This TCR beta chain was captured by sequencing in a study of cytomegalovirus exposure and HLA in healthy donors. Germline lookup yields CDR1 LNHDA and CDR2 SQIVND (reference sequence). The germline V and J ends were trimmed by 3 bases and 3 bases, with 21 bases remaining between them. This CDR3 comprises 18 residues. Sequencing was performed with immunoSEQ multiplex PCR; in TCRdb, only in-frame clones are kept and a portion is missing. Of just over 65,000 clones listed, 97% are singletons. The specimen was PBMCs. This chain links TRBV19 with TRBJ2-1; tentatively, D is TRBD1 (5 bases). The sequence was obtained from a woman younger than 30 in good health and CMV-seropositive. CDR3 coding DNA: TGTGCCAGTAGTATCAGGGTTTATCCTCTGGCCCACTACAATGAGCAGTTCTTC. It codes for CASSIRVYPLAHYNEQFF. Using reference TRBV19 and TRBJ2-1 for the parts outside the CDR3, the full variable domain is DGGITQSPKYLFRKEGQNVTLSCEQNLNHDAMYWYRQDPGQGLRLIYYSQIVNDFQKGDIAEGYSVSREKKESFPLTVTSAQKNPTAFYLCASSIRVYPLAHYNEQFFGPGTRLTVL.